This T cell receptor beta chain was recorded in a study of vaccination and CD4 T cells after COVID-19. Study at large: Six males and four females, two Hispanic, made up the convalescents.

Treatment reported: approximately 11-day PBMC culture with coronavirus spike peptide pools or control peptides (ViraFEST assay). Oncomine TCR Beta short-read sequencing was applied to DNA from cultured CD4+ T cells. TCRdb used MiXCR to reprocess the PCR reads, holding one entry per CDR3 protein. The data contain fewer than 15,000 distinct CDR3 sequences, roughly 48% of them singletons. In regard to this clonotype: Its antigen is as yet unknown.

The source material was CD4+ T cells from blood, cultured in vitro. The receptor was derived from a human donor who had recovered from COVID-19.

CDR3 sequence reads: CASSLTGPSGGSTDTQYF. The CDR3 DNA sequence: TGTGCCAGCAGCTTAACAGGCCCTAGCGGGGGGAGCACAGATACGCAGTATTTT. The J gene is TRBJ2-3, the V gene TRBV7-3; 11 bases align to TRBD2. The ends lost 0 bases at V and 0 bases at J; junction bases unmatched: 5. The CDR3 contains 18 residues. Germline V gene lookup returns CDR1 SGHTA and CDR2 FQGTGA.